The following is a TCR beta chain sequence with its context. Antigen specificity is unknown. The sample originates from a study of human T cells and chemical hapten exposure. The wider study: TCR yields per sample varied, mainly owing to small pooled library volume differences.

Study results and caveats: Among expanded TCRs, significantly more large CDR3 similarity clusters formed than among controls.

MiXCR, run by TCRdb on the RACE reads, gives a single entry per CDR3 protein. The table has roughly 250,000 distinct CDR3 sequences, approximately 8.6% seen once. Germline assignment: CDR1 DFQATT and CDR2 SNEGSKA (reference sequence). The V end was cut by 6 bases, the J end by 2 bases, with 14 bases between. The CDR3 is 13 residues long. As to time point: pre-sensitization, week 0. Treatment of the sample: therapeutic diphenylcyclopropenone sensitization with weekly scalp DPC. Blood was drawn before each patch test was applied. Specimen: whole blood, collected in connection with sensitization to the hapten diphenylcyclopropenone (DPC). The receptor was derived from a woman aged 40 to 49 with alopecia areata. Some clones in this sample may be carry-over from other donors' samples. The rearrangement uses TRBV20-1 and TRBJ2-7; TRBD1 or TRBD2 may be the D gene (6 bases each). CDR3 DNA: TGCAGTGCCTTTCGGGGGCCACCCTACGAGCAGTACTTC. Translating it yields CSAFRGPPYEQYF.